The subject of this entry is one T cell receptor beta chain. This entry is derived from a study of blood T cell repertoires in COVID-19. Profiling relied on immunoSEQ multiplex PCR, and the TCRdb table lists in-frame clones only, not all of them. The sample consists of some 200,000 clones, 70% to 90% of them appearing once. Germline V gene sequence: CDR1 SGHTA, CDR2 FQGTGA. The CDR3 totals 16 residues. V lost 5 bases and J lost 0; bases outside the gene matches: 6. This TCR was recovered from a woman aged 80 or older with acute or convalescent COVID-19. The source material was peripheral blood. The chain has TRBV7-3 and TRBJ2-3, with TRBD2 matching over 9 bases. CDR3 bases: TGTGCCAGCAGCAGAGGGACTAGCCTTAGCACAGATACGCAGTATTTT. Encoded protein: CASSRGTSLSTDTQYF.